The T cell receptor beta chain described here comes from a study of shared clonotypes between healthy human individuals. Study-level points and caveats: Relative to memory subsets, naive subsets generally showed larger estimated richness. The authors sampled blood alone, and tissue repertoires likely differ.

Points on this clone: Its antigen is as yet unknown.

The V gene's germline CDR1 is MDHEN and CDR2 SYDVKM. The V end was cut by 10 bases, the J end by 3 bases, with 16 bases between. This CDR3 contains 13 residues. Approximately 30,000 T cell genomes (approximately 0.2 ug DNA) went into each sorted-subset replicate. Sequenced by immunoSEQ multiplex PCR; TCRdb stores in-frame clones only, minus some. Of around 2.3 million clones in the sample, around 95% were seen once. This rearrangement joins TRBV28 to TRBJ2-7; weak D call: TRBD1 (6 bases). Sequences were obtained from naive CD4+ T cells sorted from blood. The subset denotes: CD45RA+ positively selected. The receptor's source is a man younger than 35 in good health. The CDR3 region is CATSGTPFYEQYF. The DNA for the CDR3 is TGTGCCACCTCTGGGACACCGTTCTACGAGCAGTACTTC. Filled out from reference TRBV28 and TRBJ2-7, the complete variable domain reads DVKVTQSSRYLVKRTGEKVFLECVQDMDHENMFWYRQDPGLGLRLIYFSYDVKMKEKGDIPEGYSVSREKKERFSLILESASTNQTSMYLCATSGTPFYEQYFGPGTRLTVT.